The rows below give T cell receptor beta chains drawn from one sample of a study of blood T cell repertoires in COVID-19. Data came from immunoSEQ multiplex PCR; TCRdb stores just in-frame clones and leaves some out. Counted here are around 260,000 clones, around nine tenths occurring once; the ten biggest clones make up approximately 5.1%. The sample consisted of peripheral blood. Every receptor here comes from an older woman with COVID-19, enrolled during active disease. The CDR3 runs from the conserved cysteine through the conserved F or W. A D gene is named only where the DNA matches it firmly. A clone size is listed for some rows: how often the clone was seen (once, few, many), or a class if it is expanded.

TRBV27	TRBJ2-5	TRBD1	.	CASSRFYRGPQETQYF	TGTGCCAGCAGTCGTTTCTACAGGGGACCCCAGGAGACCCAGTACTTC
TRBV7-8	TRBJ1-4	.	.	CASSRGGDEKLFF	TGTGCCAGCAGCCGAGGGGGGGATGAAAAACTGTTTTTT
TRBV30	TRBJ2-1	TRBD2	.	CAWGHSGSYNEQFF	TGTGCCTGGGGCCATAGCGGGTCATACAATGAGCAGTTCTTC
TRBV28	TRBJ1-2	.	.	CASSLGGSFSGYGYTF	TGTGCCAGCAGCCTAGGGGGTAGCTTTTCGGGCTATGGCTACACCTTC
TRBV29-1	TRBJ2-1	.	.	CSVEGGARDFRNEQFF	TGCAGCGTTGAAGGTGGGGCGCGGGATTTTCGGAATGAGCAGTTCTTC
TRBV13	TRBJ2-1	.	.	CASSLWGDEQFF	TGTGCCAGCAGCTTGTGGGGGGATGAGCAGTTCTTC
TRBV19	TRBJ2-3	.	.	CASSIANRADTQYF	TGTGCCAGTAGTATAGCCAACAGGGCAGATACGCAGTATTTT
TRBV2	TRBJ1-5	.	.	CASRDNRGGNQPQHF	TGTGCCAGCAGAGACAATAGGGGTGGCAATCAGCCCCAGCATTTT
TRBV5-1	TRBJ1-1	.	.	CASSLHQGATEAFF	TGCGCCAGCAGCCTCCACCAGGGCGCCACTGAAGCTTTCTTT
TRBV19	TRBJ2-7	.	.	CASRLRDSGVYEQYF	TGTGCCAGTAGGCTCCGGGATTCGGGCGTGTACGAGCAGTACTTC
TRBV27	TRBJ1-1	TRBD1	.	CASSLLGQAMGEAFF	TGTGCCAGCAGTTTATTGGGACAGGCAATGGGTGAAGCTTTCTTT
TRBV7-9	TRBJ2-5	TRBD2	.	CASSFLAGVQETQYF	TGTGCCAGCAGCTTTTTAGCGGGAGTTCAAGAGACCCAGTACTTC
TRBV9	TRBJ1-4	TRBD1	.	CASSVDPGGEKLFF	TGTGCCAGCAGCGTAGATCCAGGGGGCGAAAAACTGTTTTTT
TRBV6-5	TRBJ2-1	TRBD1	.	CASSYSGQAANEQFF	TGTGCCAGCAGTTACTCCGGACAGGCGGCCAATGAGCAGTTCTTC
TRBV28	TRBJ1-4	.	.	CASRRQDWDEKLFF	TGTGCCAGCAGAAGACAGGATTGGGATGAAAAACTGTTTTTT
TRBV27	TRBJ2-2	TRBD2	.	CASSLSARLAGTGELFF	TGTGCCAGCAGTTTATCCGCCAGACTAGCAGGTACCGGGGAGCTGTTTTTT
TRBV5-1	TRBJ2-2	.	.	CASSLVDPTTGELFF	TGCGCCAGCAGCTTGGTGGATCCGACTACCGGGGAGCTGTTTTTT
TRBV10-3	TRBJ2-7	TRBD2	.	CATRTSGSQSEQYF	TGTGCCACGAGGACTAGCGGGAGTCAGTCCGAGCAGTACTTC
TRBV7-9	TRBJ2-7	TRBD2	.	CASSHPRTSGSYEQYF	TGTGCCAGCAGCCATCCTCGGACTAGCGGTTCCTACGAGCAGTACTTC
TRBV6-1	TRBJ1-1	.	.	CASSDPGNKGEAFF	TGTGCCAGCAGTGACCCAGGGAATAAGGGTGAAGCTTTCTTT
TRBV29-1	TRBJ1-4	TRBD1	once	CSAAQTGVPEKLFF	TGCAGCGCGGCTCAGACAGGGGTCCCCGAAAAACTGTTTTTT
TRBV23-1	TRBJ1-5	.	few	CASSPRECTGNQPQHF	TGCGCCAGCAGCCCAAGGGAGTGTACAGGCAATCAGCCCCAGCATTTT
TRBV5-6	TRBJ2-1	TRBD2	.	CASSLAPLWRESTNEQFF	TGTGCCAGCAGCTTGGCCCCTCTCTGGCGGGAGTCTACCAATGAGCAGTTCTTC
TRBV28	TRBJ1-3	.	few	CASRTSGGFGNTIYF	TGTGCCAGCAGGACTTCGGGGGGGTTTGGAAACACCATATATTTT
TRBV30	TRBJ1-2	.	.	CAWSGRAAYGYTF	TGTGCCTGGAGTGGCAGGGCTGCCTATGGCTACACCTTC
TRBV5-1	TRBJ1-6	TRBD1	.	CASSWTGRGSNSPLHF	TGCGCCAGCAGCTGGACAGGGAGAGGGTCAAATTCACCCCTCCACTTT
TRBV3-1/TRBV3-2	TRBJ2-3	.	once	CASSQRSLTRDTDTQYF	TGTGCCAGCAGCCAAAGGAGTCTCACTAGAGACACAGATACGCAGTATTTT
TRBV7-2	TRBJ2-2	.	.	CASSLAPGNTGELFF	TGTGCCAGCAGCTTAGCGCCGGGGAACACCGGGGAGCTGTTTTTT
TRBV3-1/TRBV3-2	TRBJ1-1	.	.	CASSQKLNTEAFF	TGTGCCAGCAGCCAAAAGCTAAACACTGAAGCTTTCTTT
TRBV19	TRBJ2-2	.	once	CASSIRSGGTNTGELFF	TGTGCCAGTAGTATTCGCTCTGGCGGGACGAACACCGGGGAGCTGTTTTTT
TRBV5-8	TRBJ2-2	.	.	CASSRGQYTGELFF	TGTGCCAGCAGCCGTGGACAGTACACCGGGGAGCTGTTTTTT
TRBV28	TRBJ2-1	TRBD1	.	CASSSRTGGVSYNEQFF	TGTGCCAGCAGTTCTCGGACAGGGGGGGTCTCATACAATGAGCAGTTCTTC
TRBV7-2	TRBJ1-5	.	.	CASSHTTKYKPQHF	TGTGCCAGCAGCCACACAACCAAGTATAAGCCCCAGCATTTT
TRBV7-9	TRBJ1-2	.	.	CASRGQIYGYTF	TGTGCCAGCAGAGGACAGATCTATGGCTACACCTTC
TRBV24-1	TRBJ2-5	TRBD2	.	CATSDLREAGGLGETQYF	TGTGCCACCAGTGATCTCCGTGAGGCGGGAGGGCTTGGGGAGACCCAGTACTTC
TRBV12-2	TRBJ2-7	.	.	CASRLRDRGSVQYF	TGTGCAAGTCGCTTACGAGACAGGGGGTCCGTGCAGTACTTC
TRBV6-2/TRBV6-3	TRBJ2-7	.	.	CASSFGVEQYF	TGTGCCAGCAGTTTTGGAGTCGAGCAGTACTTC
TRBV6-8	TRBJ2-1	.	.	CASSAGLNNEQFF	TGTGCCAGCAGTGCTGGACTCAACAATGAGCAGTTCTTC
TRBV3-1/TRBV3-2	TRBJ2-5	.	.	CASSQGGVGTQYF	TGTGCCAGCAGCCAAGGAGGCGTGGGGACCCAGTACTTC
TRBV24-1	TRBJ2-1	.	.	CATSDFSRDGGEQFF	TGTGCCACCAGTGATTTCTCCAGGGATGGCGGTGAGCAGTTCTTC
TRBV7-2	TRBJ1-5	.	many	CASSSQGRPQHF	TGTGCCAGCAGCTCACAGGGCCGGCCCCAGCATTTT